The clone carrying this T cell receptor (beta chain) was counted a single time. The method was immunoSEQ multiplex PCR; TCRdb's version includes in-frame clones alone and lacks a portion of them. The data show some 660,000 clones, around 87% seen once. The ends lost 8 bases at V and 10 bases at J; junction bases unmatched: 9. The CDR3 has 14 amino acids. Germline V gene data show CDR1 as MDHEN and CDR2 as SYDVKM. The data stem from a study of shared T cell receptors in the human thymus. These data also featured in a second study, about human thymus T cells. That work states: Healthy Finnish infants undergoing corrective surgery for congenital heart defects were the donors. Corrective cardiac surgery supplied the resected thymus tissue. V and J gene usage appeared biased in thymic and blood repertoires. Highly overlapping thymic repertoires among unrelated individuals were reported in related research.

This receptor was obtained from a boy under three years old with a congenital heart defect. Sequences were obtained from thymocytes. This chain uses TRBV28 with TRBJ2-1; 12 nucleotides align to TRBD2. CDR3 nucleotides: TGTGCCAGCGTCAGGCTAGCGGGGGGGAGGGAGCAGTTCTTC. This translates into CASVRLAGGREQFF.